A single sample gave rise to the 13 T cell receptor beta chains below, sequenced in a study of T cell responses to AZD1222 COVID-19 vaccine. Profiling relied on immunoSEQ multiplex PCR, and the TCRdb table lists in-frame clones only, not all of them. The table records more than 95,000 clones, 85% to 90% of them present only once. This material consisted of peripheral blood, taken on day 0 of MenACWY control vaccination. These receptors were taken from an adult in good health.

This sequence joins TRBV10-3 and TRBJ1-2; weak D call: TRBD1 (5 bases). Trimming stripped 6 bases from V and 0 bases from J, with 11 bases between. This CDR3 is 14 amino acids long. CDR1 is ENHRY and CDR2 is SYGVKD in the germline V gene. The CDR3 reads CAISGTGANYGYTF. The CDR3 DNA reads TGTGCCATCAGCGGTACAGGAGCTAACTATGGCTACACCTTC.

This clone showed up just a few times. The V call is TRBV28, the J call TRBJ2-1, with 11 bases lining up with TRBD2. CDR3 length: 14 residues. Looked up from germline, CDR1 is MDHEN and CDR2 is SYDVKM. V was clipped by 6 bases and J by 5 bases; unmatched bases: 3. The DNA for the CDR3 is TGTGCCAGCAGGGGGACTAGCGGACACAATGAGCAGTTCTTC. It codes for CASRGTSGHNEQFF.

A remark on this clone: Other DNA sequences from this sample encode an identical CDR3 as well. CDR3 sequence: CASRLDRNYGYTF. In nucleotides, the CDR3 is TGTGCCAGCAGACTCGACAGAAACTATGGCTACACCTTC. The rearrangement links TRBV6-5 to TRBJ1-2; a possible D gene is TRBD1 (5 bases). This CDR3 comprises 13 residues. The germline V gene encodes CDR1 MNHEY and CDR2 SVGAGI. V was shortened by 6 bases and J by 2 bases, with 10 bases between the two germline ends.

The V and J genes are TRBV2 and TRBJ1-5, with D hard to call. V was pared by 6 bases and J by 3 bases, with 15 bases between. Germline lookup yields CDR1 SNHLY and CDR2 FYNNEI. The CDR3 extends over 15 amino acids. CDR3 sequence (DNA): TGTGCCAGCAGGAGAATTGACACCTACAATCAGCCCCAGCATTTT. Its translation is CASRRIDTYNQPQHF.

The chain uses TRBV24-1 and TRBJ2-2; TRBD1 agrees at 8 bases. The V segment lost 9 bases and the J segment 0 bases; nucleotides outside the gene matches: 5. Germline CDR1 and CDR2: KGHDR and SFDVKD. This CDR3 is 15 amino acids long. CDR3 sequence (DNA): TGTGCCACCCAGAGGACAGGGACGAACACCGGGGAGCTGTTTTTT. Translation gives CATQRTGTNTGELFF.

The chain combines TRBV9 with TRBJ1-4; D remains ambiguous. This CDR3 has 14 residues. V lost 4 bases to trimming and J lost 6 bases, with 13 bases between them. Germline V gene sequence: CDR1 SGDLS, CDR2 YYNGEE. CDR3 DNA sequence: TGTGCCAGCAGCCCCGGGTGGCGGGATGAAAAACTGTTTTTT. It translates to CASSPGWRDEKLFF.

This chain joins TRBV27 and TRBJ1-5; maybe TRBD1 (6 bases). Germline CDR1 and CDR2: MNHEY and SMNVEV (reference sequence). Trimming removed 8 bases at V and 5 bases at J, with 10 bases between. This CDR3 has 12 amino acids. This CDR3 is CASSKGDQPQHF. CDR3 nucleotides: TGTGCCAGCTCGAAGGGGGATCAGCCCCAGCATTTT.

J is TRBJ1-4 and V is TRBV5-1; D may be TRBD1 (6 bases). From germline, CDR1 is SGHRS and CDR2 YFSETQ. The CDR3 contains 13 residues. Between the trimmed V and J ends, which lost 4 bases and 7 bases, there was a span of 11 bases. CDR3 amino acids: CASSRTEGEKLFF. The DNA for the CDR3 is TGCGCCAGCAGCCGGACAGAAGGTGAAAAACTGTTTTTT.

The V and J genes are TRBV28 and TRBJ2-1; the match to TRBD1 covers 10 bases. The CDR3 totals 14 residues. Germline values: CDR1 MDHEN, CDR2 SYDVKM. V shed 5 bases and J 14 bases; nucleotides not matched to a gene: 12. CDR3 sequence: CASSPGQGHLGKFF. In nucleotides, the CDR3 is TGTGCCAGCAGTCCGGGACAGGGGCACCTTGGGAAGTTCTTC.

The J gene is TRBJ2-7, the V gene TRBV19; D not certain. This CDR3 region has 14 residues. Looked up from germline, CDR1 is LNHDA and CDR2 is SQIVND (reference sequence). Trimming removed 0 bases at V and 3 bases at J, with 9 bases between. In DNA form, the CDR3 reads TGTGCCAGTAGTATAGATTCGAAAGGCTACGAGCAGTACTTC. Its translation is CASSIDSKGYEQYF.

V gene TRBV11-3 combines with J gene TRBJ1-4; weak D call: TRBD1 (5 bases). The CDR3 totals 14 residues. V was cut by 2 bases and J by 4 bases, with 8 bases left in between. Germline CDR1 reads SGHNT; CDR2 reads YENEEA. CDR3 DNA: TGTGCCAGCAGCTTACGGGGGATTAATGAAAAACTGTTTTTT. Translated: CASSLRGINEKLFF.

The chain carries TRBV6-1 and TRBJ1-1, with D hard to call. Germline values: CDR1 MNHNS, CDR2 SASEGT. The CDR3 consists of 12 residues. Trimming took off 2 bases at V and 8 bases at J, with 9 bases between the two ends. The CDR3, as DNA: TGTGCCAGCAGTGAAAGAGGGATCGAAGCTTTCTTT. This gives the protein CASSERGIEAFF.

This chain joins TRBV10-3 and TRBJ2-1, with 12 nucleotides matching TRBD2. V gave up 8 bases and J gave up 1 base; unmatched junction bases: 6. CDR3 size: 16 residues. Germline CDR1 reads ENHRY; CDR2 reads SYGVKD. The chain's CDR3 is CAIRGTSGLSYNEQFF. The CDR3 DNA is TGTGCCATCCGTGGGACTAGCGGGCTATCCTACAATGAGCAGTTCTTC.